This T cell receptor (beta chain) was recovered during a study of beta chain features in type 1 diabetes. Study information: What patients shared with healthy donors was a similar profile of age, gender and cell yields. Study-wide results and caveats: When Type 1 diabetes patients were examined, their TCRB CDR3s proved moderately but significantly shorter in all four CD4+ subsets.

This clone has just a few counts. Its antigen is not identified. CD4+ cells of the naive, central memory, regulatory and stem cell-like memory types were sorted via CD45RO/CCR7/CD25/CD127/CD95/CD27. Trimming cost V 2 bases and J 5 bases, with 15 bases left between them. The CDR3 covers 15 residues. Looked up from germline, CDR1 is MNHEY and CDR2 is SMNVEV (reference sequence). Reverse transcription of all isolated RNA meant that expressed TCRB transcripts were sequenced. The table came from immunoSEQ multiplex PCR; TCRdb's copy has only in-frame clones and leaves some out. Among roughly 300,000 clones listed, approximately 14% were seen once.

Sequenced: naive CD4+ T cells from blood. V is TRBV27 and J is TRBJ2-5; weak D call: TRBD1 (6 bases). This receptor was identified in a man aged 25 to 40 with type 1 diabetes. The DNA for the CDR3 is TGTGCCAGCAGTTTAGGGGGCCGGGCCCAGGAGACCCAGTACTTC. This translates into CASSLGGRAQETQYF.